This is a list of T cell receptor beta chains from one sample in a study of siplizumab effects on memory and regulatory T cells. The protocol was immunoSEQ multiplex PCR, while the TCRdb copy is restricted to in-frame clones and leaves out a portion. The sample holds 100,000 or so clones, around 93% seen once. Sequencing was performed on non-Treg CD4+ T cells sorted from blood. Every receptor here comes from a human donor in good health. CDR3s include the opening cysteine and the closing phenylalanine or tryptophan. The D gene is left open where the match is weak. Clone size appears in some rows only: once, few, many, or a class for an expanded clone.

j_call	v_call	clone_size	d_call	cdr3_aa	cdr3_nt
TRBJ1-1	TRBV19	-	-	CASRHGAGRNTEAFF	TGTGCCAGTAGGCACGGGGCCGGGCGAAACACTGAAGCTTTCTTT
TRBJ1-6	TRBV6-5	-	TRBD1	CASSARDRTGTLHF	TGTGCCAGCAGTGCACGGGACAGGACGGGGACCCTCCACTTT
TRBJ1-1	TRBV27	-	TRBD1	CASTGTGDTEAFF	TGTGCCAGTACCGGGACAGGGGATACTGAAGCTTTCTTT
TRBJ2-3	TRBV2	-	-	CASSLADTQYF	TGTGCCAGCAGTTTAGCAGATACGCAGTATTTT
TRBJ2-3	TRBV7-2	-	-	CASSFQGTAVTDTQYF	TGTGCCAGCAGCTTCCAAGGTACGGCAGTCACAGATACGCAGTATTTT
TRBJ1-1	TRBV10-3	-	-	CATGGSMNTEAFF	TGTGCCACCGGGGGGTCGATGAACACTGAAGCTTTCTTT
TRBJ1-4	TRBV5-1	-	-	CASSLGRESEKLFF	TGCGCCAGCAGCTTGGGCAGGGAATCAGAAAAACTGTTTTTT
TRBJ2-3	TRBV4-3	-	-	CASSQSGTGSTDTQYF	TGCGCCAGCAGCCAGTCCGGGACTGGTAGCACAGATACGCAGTATTTT
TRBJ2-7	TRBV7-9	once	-	CASSSDWSEQYF	TGTGCCAGCAGCTCGGACTGGAGCGAGCAGTACTTC
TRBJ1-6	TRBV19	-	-	CASTESSYNSPLHF	TGTGCCAGTACGGAGAGCTCCTATAATTCACCCCTCCACTTT
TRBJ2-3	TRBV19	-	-	CASSKGFTLNTQYF	TGTGCCAGTAGTAAGGGTTTCACTCTCAATACGCAGTATTTT
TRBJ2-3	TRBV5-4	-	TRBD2	CASSLERGRQYF	TGTGCCAGCAGCTTGGAGCGGGGCAGGCAGTATTTT
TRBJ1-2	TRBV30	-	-	CAWSAGPKYGYTF	TGTGCCTGGAGTGCCGGGCCGAAGTATGGCTACACCTTC
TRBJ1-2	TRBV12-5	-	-	CASGRDGYGYTF	TGTGCTAGTGGTCGGGACGGCTATGGCTACACCTTC